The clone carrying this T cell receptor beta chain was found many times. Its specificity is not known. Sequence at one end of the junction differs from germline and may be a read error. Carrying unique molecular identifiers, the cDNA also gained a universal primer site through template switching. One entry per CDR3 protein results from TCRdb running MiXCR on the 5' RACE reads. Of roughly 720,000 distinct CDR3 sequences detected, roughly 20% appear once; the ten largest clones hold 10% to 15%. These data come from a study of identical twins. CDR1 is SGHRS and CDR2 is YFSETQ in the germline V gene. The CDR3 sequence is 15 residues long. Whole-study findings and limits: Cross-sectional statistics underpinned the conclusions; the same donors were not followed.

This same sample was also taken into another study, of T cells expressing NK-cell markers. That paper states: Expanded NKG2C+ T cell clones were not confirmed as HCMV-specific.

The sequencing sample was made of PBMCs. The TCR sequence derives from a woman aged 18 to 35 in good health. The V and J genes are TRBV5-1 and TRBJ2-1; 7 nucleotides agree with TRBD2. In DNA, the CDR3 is TGTGCCAGCAGCTTAGCCAGCGGGGCTTACAATGAGCAGTTCTTC. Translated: CASSLASGAYNEQFF. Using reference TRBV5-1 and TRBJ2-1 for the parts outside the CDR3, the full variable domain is KAGVTQTPRYLIKTRGQQVTLSCSPISGHRSVSWYQQTPGQGLQFLFEYFSETQRNKGNFPGRFSGRQFSNSRSEMNVSTLELGDSALYLCASSLASGAYNEQFFGPGTRLTVL.